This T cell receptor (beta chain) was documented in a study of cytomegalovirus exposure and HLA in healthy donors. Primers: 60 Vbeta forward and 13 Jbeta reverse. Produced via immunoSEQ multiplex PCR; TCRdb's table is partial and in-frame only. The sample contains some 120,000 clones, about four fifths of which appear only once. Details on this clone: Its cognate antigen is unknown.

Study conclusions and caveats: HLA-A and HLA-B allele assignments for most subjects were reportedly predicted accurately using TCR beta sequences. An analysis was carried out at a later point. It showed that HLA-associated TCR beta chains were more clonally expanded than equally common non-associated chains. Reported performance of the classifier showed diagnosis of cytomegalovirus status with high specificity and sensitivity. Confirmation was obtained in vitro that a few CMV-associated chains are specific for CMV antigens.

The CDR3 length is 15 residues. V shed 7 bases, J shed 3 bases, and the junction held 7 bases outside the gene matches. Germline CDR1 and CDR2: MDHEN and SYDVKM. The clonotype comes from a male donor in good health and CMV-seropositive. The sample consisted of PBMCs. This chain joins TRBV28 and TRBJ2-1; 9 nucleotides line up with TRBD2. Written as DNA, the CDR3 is TGTGCCAGCACCTTAGCGGGAGCAAACTACAATGAGCAGTTCTTC. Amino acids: CASTLAGANYNEQFF. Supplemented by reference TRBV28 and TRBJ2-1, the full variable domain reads DVKVTQSSRYLVKRTGEKVFLECVQDMDHENMFWYRQDPGLGLRLIYFSYDVKMKEKGDIPEGYSVSREKKERFSLILESASTNQTSMYLCASTLAGANYNEQFFGPGTRLTVL.